This T cell receptor (beta chain) was recorded in a study of CD8+CD57+ T cells in acquired aplastic anemia. Study background: DNA per sorted CD4+ or CD8+ sample ranged roughly 0.18 to 30 ug, averaging approximately 3.3 ug.

Genomic DNA constituted the template upon which TCR beta VDJ and CDR3 profiling was performed. TCRdb ran MiXCR on the reads and lists one entry per CDR3 protein. The sample gives some 170,000 distinct CDR3 sequences, roughly 65% of which show up once; about 42% is in the top ten. V was clipped by 10 bases and J by 0 bases, with 13 bases between them. Germline V gene lookup returns CDR1 SEHNR and CDR2 FQNEAQ (reference sequence). The CDR3 extends over 13 amino acids. A remark on this clonotype: The antigen remains undetermined.

Sequencing involved patients with CD8+CD57+ cell expansion previously shown by flow cytometry. Patients were therapy-naive when their blood was sampled. Study results and caveats: Common to patients and controls were twenty-nine CD8+ CDR3 sequences.

This clonotype was sampled from a human donor with aplastic anemia. The sample taken for sequencing was sorted CD4+, CD8+, or CD8+CD57+ T cells (not recorded which) from PBMCs. This chain joins TRBV7-9 and TRBJ2-7, with D perhaps matching TRBD1 (6 bases). DNA of the CDR3: TGTGCCATCAGTTCAGGGGACTCCTACGAGCAGTACTTC. As protein: CAISSGDSYEQYF.